This is a list of T cell receptor beta chains from one sample in a study of cytomegalovirus exposure and HLA in healthy donors. Sequenced by immunoSEQ multiplex PCR; TCRdb stores in-frame clones only, minus some. The table has about 120,000 clones, about three quarters seen once. The sample taken for sequencing was PBMCs. The receptors shown here come from a woman in her 30s in good health and CMV-seropositive. Both conserved end residues are part of each CDR3. A D gene is named only where the DNA matches it firmly. Clone size is shown for a subset of rows, as once, few, many or a class of expanded clone.

CDR3 DNA | CDR3 protein | J gene | D gene | V gene | clone size
TGTGCCAGTAGCTTGGGGACAGCCGGTAATTCACCCCTCCACTTT | CASSLGTAGNSPLHF | TRBJ1-6 | TRBD1 | TRBV19 | NA
TGTGCCAGCAGTTTAATTGGTAGCGGGGAGCTGTTTTTT | CASSLIGSGELFF | TRBJ2-2 | NA | TRBV28 | NA
TGTGCCAGCAGCGCGACAGGGGGACGAAACACCATATATTTT | CASSATGGRNTIYF | TRBJ1-3 | TRBD1 | TRBV5-4 | many
TGTGCCAGCAGCTTAGAAACGAGCGGACCCTACGAGCAGTACTTC | CASSLETSGPYEQYF | TRBJ2-7 | NA | TRBV11-2 | NA
TGTGCCGCGGACAGGGGGACGTTTGGTCAGCCCCAGCATTTT | CAADRGTFGQPQHF | TRBJ1-5 | TRBD1 | TRBV28 | once
TGTGCCAGTAAGGGACAGCTCGGGAGAAGCAATCAGCCCCAGCATTTT | CASKGQLGRSNQPQHF | TRBJ1-5 | TRBD1 | TRBV19 | NA
TGTGCCAGCAGCGAGGCCCCGCTAGCGGGGGTCAAAAACATTCAGTACTTC | CASSEAPLAGVKNIQYF | TRBJ2-4 | TRBD2 | TRBV9 | NA
TGTGCCAGCAGTTATGCCCGTGACAGCCTACGAAAGCAGTACTTC | CASSYARDSLRKQYF | TRBJ2-7 | NA | TRBV6-5 | few
TGTGCCAGCAGCGTGCCCGGACACAATACGCAGTATTTT | CASSVPGHNTQYF | TRBJ2-3 | NA | TRBV7-9 | NA
TGTGCCAGCAGTTTATCCAGCTATGGCTACACCTTC | CASSLSSYGYTF | TRBJ1-2 | NA | TRBV28 | NA
TGTGCCAGCAGTCGTAGACTAGCGGGGGGGCCGGGCACCGGGGAGCTGTTTTTT | CASSRRLAGGPGTGELFF | TRBJ2-2 | TRBD2 | TRBV5-4 | NA
TGTGCCAGCAGCTTAGCCCGGGGGGGCCCTCAATCCTACAATGAGCAGTTCTTC | CASSLARGGPQSYNEQFF | TRBJ2-1 | TRBD2 | TRBV7-9 | NA
TGTGCCAGCACCCCTCAGGGAAGCTATGGCTACACCTTC | CASTPQGSYGYTF | TRBJ1-2 | NA | TRBV25-1 | NA
TGTGCCAGCAGCTATGGGGAGGCCAACACTGAAGCTTTCTTT | CASSYGEANTEAFF | TRBJ1-1 | NA | TRBV7-9 | NA
TGTGCCAGCAGCCCCCCGATTCAGGGGTTTGCCGGCTATGGCTACACCTTC | CASSPPIQGFAGYGYTF | TRBJ1-2 | NA | TRBV11-2 | NA